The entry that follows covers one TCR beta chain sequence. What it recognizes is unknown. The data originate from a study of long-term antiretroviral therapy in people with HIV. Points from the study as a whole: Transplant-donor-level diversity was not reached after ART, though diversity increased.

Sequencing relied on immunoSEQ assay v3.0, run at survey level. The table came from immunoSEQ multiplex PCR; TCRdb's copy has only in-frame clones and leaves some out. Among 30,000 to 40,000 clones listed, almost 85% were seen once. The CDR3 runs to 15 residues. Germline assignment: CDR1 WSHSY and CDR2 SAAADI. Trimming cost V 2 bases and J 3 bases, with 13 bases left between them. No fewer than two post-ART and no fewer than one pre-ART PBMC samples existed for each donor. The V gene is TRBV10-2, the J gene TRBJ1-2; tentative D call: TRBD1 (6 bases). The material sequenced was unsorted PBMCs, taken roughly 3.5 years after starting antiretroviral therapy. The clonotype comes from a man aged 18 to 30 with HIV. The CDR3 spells CASSEPGGGYYGYTF. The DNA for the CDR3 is TGCGCCAGCAGTGAGCCAGGAGGGGGTTACTATGGCTACACCTTC.